Below, 27 T cell receptor beta chains from the same sample are listed, as sequenced in a study of brain T cells in children with intractable seizures. Indicated time point: blood from clinic visit 5 months post-surgery; TSC patient then seizure free. Repertoires were generated with immunoSEQ multiplex PCR, while TCRdb's copy carries only in-frame clones and drops some. The table records around 340,000 clones, about 94% of them present only once. The sequencing used peripheral blood, collected 4 to 5 months after surgery. The receptors were gathered from a boy under two years old with tuberous sclerosis and intractable seizures.

V and J are TRBV7-4 and TRBJ2-6; D is undetermined. The CDR3 has 17 residues. Germline V lookup: CDR1 SGHVT, CDR2 SQSDAQ. Trimming left V 5 bases short and J 4 bases short, with 18 bases between. The CDR3 spells CASSLNRKHWGANVLTF. The CDR3 bases are TGTGCCAGCAGCCTCAATCGCAAACACTGGGGGGCCAACGTCCTGACTTTC.

The rearrangement uses TRBV30 and TRBJ1-1; possibly TRBD1 for D (5 bases). The germline gives CDR1 GTSNPN, CDR2 SVGIG (reference sequence). CDR3 length: 11 amino acids. Trimming stripped 8 bases from V and 1 base from J, with 8 bases between. DNA for the CDR3: TGTGCCACGGGGGAGAACACTGAAGCTTTCTTT. Translated: CATGENTEAFF.

V usage is TRBV7-6 and J usage is TRBJ2-7; the D call may be TRBD1 or TRBD2 (5 bases each). This CDR3 region has 16 residues. V was trimmed by 4 bases and J by 6 bases, leaving 22 bases between them. CDR1 SGHVS and CDR2 FNYEAQ come from the germline V gene. Here the CDR3 DNA reads TGTGCCAGCAGCTCTGGAAGGGGAGAGGGGCCCGGCGAGCAGTACTTC. The encoded protein is CASSSGRGEGPGEQYF.

The chain joins TRBV7-9 to TRBJ1-2; D is perhaps TRBD1 (6 bases). Between the trimmed V and J ends, which lost 5 bases and 7 bases, there was a span of 17 bases. Germline V gives CDR1 SEHNR, CDR2 FQNEAQ (reference sequence). There are 14 residues in the CDR3. In nucleotides, the CDR3 is TGTGCCAGCAGCCTTTTTGAGAGGGGGTCTGGCTACACCTTC. This codes for CASSLFERGSGYTF.

The chain joins TRBV19 to TRBJ1-1; a possible D gene is TRBD1 (5 bases). Germline assignment: CDR1 LNHDA and CDR2 SQIVND (reference sequence). Between the trimmed V and J ends, which lost 0 bases and 5 bases, there was a span of 16 bases. The length of the CDR3 is 16 residues. The CDR3 bases are TGTGCCAGTAGTATAGATCGATGGGGCGCAAGAACTGAAGCTTTCTTT. It specifies CASSIDRWGARTEAFF.

To note about this clone: Other DNA sequences in this specimen translate into the identical CDR3. The chain couples TRBV7-3 to TRBJ1-1, with D maybe TRBD1 (6 bases). V lost 4 bases and J 3 bases, leaving 9 bases between the germline ends. Per germline, CDR1 SGHTA and CDR2 FQGTGA. The CDR3 has 13 residues. CDR3 region: CASSSNRDTEAFF. In DNA form, the CDR3 reads TGTGCCAGCAGCTCAAACAGGGACACTGAAGCTTTCTTT.

The genes are TRBV9 and TRBJ2-3; 10 nucleotides match TRBD2. The germline V gene has CDR1 SGDLS and CDR2 YYNGEE. Trimming took 3 bases from V and 2 from J; bases not matched to a gene: 6. The length of the CDR3 is 16 residues. The CDR3 DNA is TGTGCCAGCAGCGGAGATAGCGGGGGGTACACAGATACGCAGTATTTT. This codes for CASSGDSGGYTDTQYF.

The chain links TRBV3-1 (or the pseudogene TRBV3-2) to TRBJ1-2, with D unclear. Germline CDR1 and CDR2: LGHDT and YNNKEL (reference sequence). Trimming took off 4 bases at V and 4 bases at J, with 10 bases between the two ends. This CDR3 comprises 13 residues. The CDR3 sequence: CASSPKLPYGYTF. CDR3 in DNA: TGTGCCAGCAGCCCCAAACTGCCCTATGGCTACACCTTC.

V is TRBV6-5 and J is TRBJ2-1; no firm D call. CDR3 length: 12 amino acids. The V end was cut by 6 bases, the J end by 5 bases, with 8 bases between. Germline V CDR1 and CDR2: MNHEY, SVGAGI. CDR3: CASRRRNNEQFF. The CDR3 coding sequence is TGTGCCAGCAGAAGACGCAACAATGAGCAGTTCTTC.

The chain recombines TRBV18 with TRBJ2-3; D unresolved. The CDR3 totals 14 residues. The V end lost 0 bases, the J end lost 8 bases, and 12 bases lay between the germline ends. From germline, CDR1 is KGHSH and CDR2 LQKENI. The CDR3: CASSPPTAPGTQYF. In DNA, the CDR3 is TGTGCCAGCTCACCACCAACCGCTCCTGGTACGCAGTATTTT.

V usage is TRBV3-1 (or the pseudogene TRBV3-2) and J usage is TRBJ1-1, with a possible D match to TRBD1 (5 bases). V shed 6 bases and J shed 1 base, with 12 bases lying between them. Germline CDR1 is LGHDT and CDR2 is YNNKEL (reference sequence). CDR3 length: 14 amino acids. For the CDR3, the DNA is TGTGCCAGCAGAACGACAGAAACGAACACTGAAGCTTTCTTT. Protein: CASRTTETNTEAFF.

The J gene is TRBJ1-3, the V gene TRBV11-2; no clear D gene. Germline V gives CDR1 SGHAT, CDR2 FQNNGV. This CDR3 comprises 17 residues. V lost 3 bases and J 0 bases, leaving 15 bases between the germline ends. The CDR3 protein is CASSFPGRKDSGNTIYF. CDR3 in DNA: TGTGCCAGCAGCTTCCCCGGGCGGAAAGACTCTGGAAACACCATATATTTT.

The chain employs TRBV27 and TRBJ2-7; D call uncertain. The CDR3 has 13 residues. The germline CDR1 and CDR2 sequences are MNHEY and SMNVEV (reference sequence). V lost 0 bases and J 6 bases, leaving 9 bases between the germline ends. CDR3 bases: TGTGCCAGCAGTTTATCTTTGGAATCCGAGCAGTACTTC. Translation: CASSLSLESEQYF.

The chain links TRBV29-1 to TRBJ2-1; 9 positions agree with TRBD2. Trimming at V came to 7 bases and at J to 7 bases, leaving 8 bases not matched to a gene. Germline V gene sequence: CDR1 SQVTM, CDR2 ANQGSEA. CDR3 length: 13 amino acids. For the CDR3, the DNA is TGCAGCGCTGGTAGCGGGAGTCGTAATGAGCAGTTCTTC. It encodes CSAGSGSRNEQFF.

The CDR3 bases are TGTGCCAGCAGTTTGGGGTACCAGGCCTTAATATCTAACTATGGCTACACCTTC. This sequence encodes CASSLGYQALISNYGYTF. The chain couples TRBV28 to TRBJ1-2; D unresolved. The CDR3 sequence is 18 residues long. V was shortened by 3 bases and J by 0 bases, with 20 bases between the two germline ends. Germline-derived CDR1 and CDR2 are MDHEN and SYDVKM.

The chain recombines TRBV5-1 with TRBJ2-7; D gene unclear. Germline values: CDR1 SGHRS, CDR2 YFSETQ. V was cut by 5 bases and J by 7 bases, with 16 bases left in between. This CDR3 has 13 amino acids. In DNA form, the CDR3 reads TGCGCCAGCAGTTCCACCGGATCGGGTGAGCAGTACTTC. Amino acids: CASSSTGSGEQYF. Full variable domain (missing parts from reference TRBV5-1 and TRBJ2-7): KAGVTQTPRYLIKTRGQQVTLSCSPISGHRSVSWYQQTPGQGLQFLFEYFSETQRNKGNFPGRFSGRQFSNSRSEMNVSTLELGDSALYLCASSSTGSGEQYFGPGTRLTVT.

This chain connects TRBV21-1 to TRBJ1-5. TRBV21-1 is marked as a pseudogene. This CDR3 contains 19 residues. For the CDR3, the DNA is TGTGCCAGCAGCAAAGGTTGGCAATGGCGCAACGGGAGCAATCAGCCCCAGCATTTT. Its protein product is CASSKGWQWRNGSNQPQHF.

This chain connects TRBV11-3 to TRBJ1-2; 9 bases align to TRBD1. V dropped 3 bases and J dropped 1; count of bases not matched to a gene: 6. This CDR3 region has 16 residues. The germline gives CDR1 SGHNT, CDR2 YENEEA. CDR3 loop: CASSFQGQGSNYGYTF. Here the CDR3 DNA reads TGTGCCAGCAGCTTCCAGGGACAGGGTAGTAACTATGGCTACACCTTC.

This clone was seen a handful of times. J is TRBJ2-7 and V is TRBV7-9; D is tentatively TRBD1 or TRBD2 (5 bases each). The germline V gene encodes CDR1 SEHNR and CDR2 FQNEAQ (reference sequence). Trimming pared 5 bases from V and 5 bases from J, leaving 19 bases between. The CDR3 consists of 15 residues. This CDR3 reads CASSDTGAIADEQYF. CDR3 nucleotides: TGTGCCAGCAGCGATACCGGGGCCATCGCTGACGAGCAGTACTTC.

CDR3 residues: CASSLGAYEQYF. CDR3 in DNA: TGCGCCAGCAGCTTGGGGGCCTACGAGCAGTACTTC. The chain recombines TRBV5-1 with TRBJ2-7; no firm D call. Germline loops: CDR1 SGHRS, CDR2 YFSETQ. The CDR3 length is 12 residues. V was clipped by 0 bases and J by 2 bases, with 3 bases between them.

In DNA form, the CDR3 reads TGCGCCAGCAGCCAGGACCTCGGGGATACGCAGTATTTT. Translating gives CASSQDLGDTQYF. This chain uses TRBV5-1 with TRBJ2-3; D uncertain. The germline V and J ends were trimmed by 4 bases and 6 bases, with 12 bases remaining between them. The CDR3 contains 13 residues. Germline CDR1 and CDR2: SGHRS and YFSETQ.

The J gene is TRBJ1-1, the V gene TRBV30, with 8 positions matching TRBD1. This CDR3 is 14 amino acids long. Per germline, CDR1 GTSNPN and CDR2 SVGIG (reference sequence). Germline trimming cut 2 bases from V and 1 base from J; bases unmatched to any gene: 3. The CDR3 bases are TGTGCCTGGAGTCCAGGGGGCGGGAACACTGAAGCTTTCTTT. Its translation is CAWSPGGGNTEAFF.

CDR3 residues: CASSTGQKDSPLHF. CDR3 sequence (DNA): TGTGCCAGCAGCACGGGACAGAAAGATTCACCCCTCCACTTT. The V and J genes are TRBV2 and TRBJ1-6; 7 bases align to TRBD1. The junction had 7 bases not matched to a gene; V was cut back by 6 bases and J by 8 bases. The CDR3 contains 14 residues. Germline values: CDR1 SNHLY, CDR2 FYNNEI.

This clone occurred once. The rearrangement uses TRBV3-1 (or the pseudogene TRBV3-2) and TRBJ1-6; D is unclear. This CDR3 spans 14 amino acids. V was clipped by 0 bases and J by 11 bases, with 11 bases between them. The germline gives CDR1 LGHDT, CDR2 YNNKEL (reference sequence). The CDR3 here is CASSQDNSRPPLHF. In nucleotides, the CDR3 is TGTGCCAGCAGCCAAGATAATTCCCGACCACCCCTCCACTTT.

The CDR3 sequence is CATSDAIWTSGSLNEQFF. The CDR3 DNA reads TGTGCCACCAGTGACGCGATTTGGACTAGCGGGAGTCTGAATGAGCAGTTCTTC. J is TRBJ2-1 and V is TRBV24-1, with TRBD2 identical over 13 bases. Germline V gene lookup returns CDR1 KGHDR and CDR2 SFDVKD. V lost 4 bases, J lost 7 bases, and 12 bases stayed unmatched. The CDR3 spans 18 residues.

This clone occurred once. The gene calls are TRBV11-3 and TRBJ2-1, with 10 bases fitting TRBD2. This CDR3 is 14 amino acids long. The ends lost 7 bases at V and 6 bases at J; junction bases unmatched: 6. Per the germline V gene, CDR1 is SGHNT and CDR2 is YENEEA. The CDR3 protein is CASTRTSGGNEQFF. DNA for the CDR3: TGTGCCAGCACCAGGACTAGCGGAGGCAATGAGCAGTTCTTC.

The gene calls are TRBV2 and TRBJ2-7; D uncertain. V lost 7 bases and J 3 bases, leaving 10 bases between the germline ends. The CDR3 contains 12 residues. CDR1 SNHLY and CDR2 FYNNEI come from the germline V gene. In nucleotides, the CDR3 is TGTGCCAGCACCCCGACCTACTACGAGCAGTACTTC. This sequence encodes CASTPTYYEQYF.